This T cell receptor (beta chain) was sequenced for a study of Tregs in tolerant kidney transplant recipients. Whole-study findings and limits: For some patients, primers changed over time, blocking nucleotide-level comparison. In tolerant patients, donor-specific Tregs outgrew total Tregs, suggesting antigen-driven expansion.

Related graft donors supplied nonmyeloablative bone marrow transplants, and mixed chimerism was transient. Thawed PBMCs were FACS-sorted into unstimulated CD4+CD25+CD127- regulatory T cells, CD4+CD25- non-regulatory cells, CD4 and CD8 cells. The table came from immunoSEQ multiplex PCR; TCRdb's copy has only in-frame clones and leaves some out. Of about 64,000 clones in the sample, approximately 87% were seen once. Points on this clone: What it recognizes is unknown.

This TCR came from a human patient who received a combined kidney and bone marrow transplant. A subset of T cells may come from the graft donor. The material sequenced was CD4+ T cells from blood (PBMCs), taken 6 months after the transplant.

The chain's CDR3 is CSVGEGDQPQHF. The CDR3 nucleotides read TGCAGCGTTGGGGAGGGGGATCAGCCCCAGCATTTT. The V gene is TRBV29-1, the J gene TRBJ1-5; tentatively, D is TRBD1 (6 bases). V was trimmed by 4 bases and J by 5 bases, leaving 9 bases between them. This CDR3 has 12 residues. Per the germline V gene, CDR1 is SQVTM and CDR2 is ANQGSEA. The full variable domain, completed using reference TRBV29-1 and TRBJ1-5, is SAVISQKPSRDICQRGTSLTIQCQVDSQVTMMFWYRQQPGQSLTLIATANQGSEATYESGFVIDKFPISRPNLTFSTLTVSNMSPEDSSIYLCSVGEGDQPQHFGDGTRLSIL.